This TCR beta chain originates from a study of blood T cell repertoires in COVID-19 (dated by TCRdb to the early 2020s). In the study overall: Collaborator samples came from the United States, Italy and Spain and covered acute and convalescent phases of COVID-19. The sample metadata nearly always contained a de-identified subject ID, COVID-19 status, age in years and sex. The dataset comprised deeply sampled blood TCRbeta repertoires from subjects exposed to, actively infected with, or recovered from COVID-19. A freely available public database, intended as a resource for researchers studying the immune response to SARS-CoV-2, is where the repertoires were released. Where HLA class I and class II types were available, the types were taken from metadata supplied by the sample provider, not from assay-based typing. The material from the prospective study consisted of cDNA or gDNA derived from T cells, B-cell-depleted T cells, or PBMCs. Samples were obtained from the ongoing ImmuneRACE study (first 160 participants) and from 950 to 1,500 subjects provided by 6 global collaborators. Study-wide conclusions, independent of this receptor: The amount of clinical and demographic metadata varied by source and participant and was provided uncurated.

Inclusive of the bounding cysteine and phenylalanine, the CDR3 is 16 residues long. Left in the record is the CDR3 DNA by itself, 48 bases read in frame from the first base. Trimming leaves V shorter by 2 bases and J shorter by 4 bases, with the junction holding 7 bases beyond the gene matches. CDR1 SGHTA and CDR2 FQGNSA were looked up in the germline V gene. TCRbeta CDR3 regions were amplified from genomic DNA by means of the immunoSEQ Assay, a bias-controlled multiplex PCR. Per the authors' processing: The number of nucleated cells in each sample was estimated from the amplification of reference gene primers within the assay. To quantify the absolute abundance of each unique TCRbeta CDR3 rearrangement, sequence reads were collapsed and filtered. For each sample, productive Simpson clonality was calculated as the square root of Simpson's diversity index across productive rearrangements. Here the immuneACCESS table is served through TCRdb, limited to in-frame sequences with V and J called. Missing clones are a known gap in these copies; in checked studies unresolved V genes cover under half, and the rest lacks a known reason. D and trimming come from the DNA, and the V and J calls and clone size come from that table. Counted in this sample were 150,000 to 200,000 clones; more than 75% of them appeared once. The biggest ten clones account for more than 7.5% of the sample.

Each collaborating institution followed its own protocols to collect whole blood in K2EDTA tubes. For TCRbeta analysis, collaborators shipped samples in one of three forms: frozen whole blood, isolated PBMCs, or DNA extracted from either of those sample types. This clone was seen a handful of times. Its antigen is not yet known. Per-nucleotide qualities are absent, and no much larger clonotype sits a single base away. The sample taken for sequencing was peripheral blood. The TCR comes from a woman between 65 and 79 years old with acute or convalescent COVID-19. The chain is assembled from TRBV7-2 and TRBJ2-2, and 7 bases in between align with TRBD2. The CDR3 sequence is CASSLRRGGVTGELFF. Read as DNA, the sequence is TGTGCCAGCAGCTTAAGGCGTGGGGGGGTCACCGGGGAGCTGTTTTTT.